The subject of this entry is one T cell receptor beta chain. Its specificity is not known. These data originate in a study of siplizumab effects on memory and regulatory T cells. Whole-study findings and limits: Memory cells seemed less diverse than naive T cells, which seemed major alloresponse contributors.

CDR1 and CDR2 from the germline V gene are GTSNPN and SVGIG (reference sequence). The CDR3 runs 13 residues. V shed 5 bases and J shed 5 bases, with 12 bases lying between them. Using immunoSEQ multiplex PCR, the repertoire was profiled, and TCRdb retains in-frame clones only, with some absent. Among some 70,000 clones, approximately 88% were seen once, and the ten largest hold 1.7%. V is TRBV30 and J is TRBJ2-2; D is perhaps TRBD1 (6 bases). The clonotype originates from a human donor in good health. Sequencing was performed on Tregs sorted from blood. The CDR3 bases are TGTGCCTGGGGAATTACAGGGACCGGGGAGCTGTTTTTT. Amino acids: CAWGITGTGELFF.